What follows are 16 T cell receptor beta chains derived from one specimen sequenced in a study of cytomegalovirus exposure and HLA in healthy donors. PCR amplification relied on 60 Vbeta primers (plus 13 Jbeta primers). The protocol was immunoSEQ multiplex PCR, while the TCRdb copy is restricted to in-frame clones and leaves out a portion. This sample lists fewer than 70,000 clones; its ten largest clones have approximately 5%. Sequencing was performed on PBMCs. The receptors were gathered from a man aged 30-40 years in good health and CMV-seropositive.

The chain joins TRBV2 to TRBJ2-7; 8 bases map to TRBD1. The germline gives CDR1 SNHLY, CDR2 FYNNEI. CDR3 length: 15 residues. V was clipped by 3 bases and J by 6 bases; unmatched bases: 10. The CDR3 DNA reads TGTGCCAGCAGTGACAATACGGACAGGGTGTCCGAGCAGTACTTC. This codes for CASSDNTDRVSEQYF.

For the CDR3, the DNA is TGCGCCAGCAGCAGCACCTACGAGCAGTACTTC. It translates to CASSSTYEQYF. The chain links TRBV5-1 to TRBJ2-7; D gene unclear. The CDR3 covers 11 residues. With 4 bases removed from V and 2 bases from J, the gap between germline ends came to 4 bases. CDR1 is SGHRS, CDR2 YFSETQ, per germline.

The chain carries TRBV7-9 and TRBJ2-1, with 7 bases that match TRBD2. The germline CDR1 and CDR2 sequences are SEHNR and FQNEAQ (reference sequence). This CDR3 contains 15 residues. The junction had 8 bases not matched to a gene; V was cut back by 1 base and J by 8 bases. CDR3 in amino acids: CASSLGTSVVDEQFF. Written as DNA, the CDR3 is TGTGCCAGCAGCTTAGGTACTAGCGTCGTCGATGAGCAGTTCTTC.

The chain couples TRBV30 to TRBJ1-1, with 8 bases that match TRBD1. This CDR3 comprises 15 residues. The trim removed 8 bases at V and 0 bases at J, leaving 11 bases unmatched. Per germline, CDR1 GTSNPN and CDR2 SVGIG (reference sequence). CDR3 coding DNA: TGTGCCGGCCACCGACAGGGGCCTATGAACACTGAAGCTTTCTTT. Its protein product is CAGHRQGPMNTEAFF. Based on the CDR3 plus reference TRBV30 and TRBJ1-1, the full variable domain is SQTIHQWPATLVQPVGSPLSLECTVEGTSNPNLYWYRQAAGRGLQLLFYSVGIGQISSEVPQNLSASRPQDRQFILSSKKLLLSDSGFYLCAGHRQGPMNTEAFFGQGTRLTVV.

The chain joins TRBV6-5 to TRBJ1-1; no clear D gene. The CDR3 consists of 13 residues. V lost 5 bases and J 3 bases, leaving 10 bases between the germline ends. In germline, CDR1 is MNHEY, CDR2 SVGAGI. CDR3 loop: CASSPWRDTEAFF. The CDR3 DNA reads as TGTGCCAGCAGTCCCTGGAGGGACACTGAAGCTTTCTTT.

The rearrangement uses TRBV30 and TRBJ1-2; weak D call: TRBD1 (6 bases). V was pared by 5 bases and J by 3 bases, with 13 bases between. CDR3 size: 13 residues. Germline V gene lookup returns CDR1 GTSNPN and CDR2 SVGIG (reference sequence). CDR3 sequence reads: CAWWTQGYYGYTF. The CDR3 DNA reads as TGTGCCTGGTGGACACAGGGCTACTATGGCTACACCTTC.

CDR3 coding DNA: TGTGCCAGCAGTCTTCTTCCGGGACAGGGAGCCAGGGGCGGGGAGCTGTTTTTT. This translates into CASSLLPGQGARGGELFF. The chain employs TRBV27 and TRBJ2-2; TRBD1 agrees at 9 bases. This CDR3 is built from 18 residues. The junction had 17 bases not matched to a gene; V was cut back by 5 bases and J by 7 bases. Germline V gives CDR1 MNHEY, CDR2 SMNVEV (reference sequence).

The V and J genes are TRBV4-1 and TRBJ1-1; D might be TRBD1 (5 bases). CDR3 length equals 12 residues. V lost 3 bases and J 9 bases, leaving 11 bases between the germline ends. Germline-derived CDR1 and CDR2 are MGHRA and YSYEKL. The CDR3: CASSQLGLQAFF. As DNA, the CDR3 is TGCGCCAGCAGCCAGCTGGGGCTTCAAGCTTTCTTT.

This sequence joins TRBV5-8 and TRBJ1-2; 7 bases align to TRBD1. The V and J ends lost 4 bases and 4 bases, in that order; junction bases with no gene match: 4. Germline loops: CDR1 SGHTS, CDR2 YDEGEE. The CDR3 has 13 residues. CDR3: CASSARDSYGYTF. CDR3 DNA: TGTGCCAGCAGCGCCCGGGACAGCTATGGCTACACCTTC.

The V call is TRBV5-6, the J call TRBJ2-5, with D unresolved. Germline CDR1 and CDR2: SGHDT and YYEEEE. This CDR3 has 13 residues. The ends were cut back, 0 bases at V and 2 bases at J, with 5 bases in the middle. In nucleotides, the CDR3 is TGTGCCAGCAGCTTGGGGAGACAAGAGACCCAGTACTTC. It yields the protein CASSLGRQETQYF.

The chain combines TRBV7-9 with TRBJ2-1; 14 nucleotides line up with TRBD2. J was trimmed by 0 bases and V by 8 bases; bases with no gene match: 6. The V gene's germline CDR1 is SEHNR and CDR2 FQNEAQ (reference sequence). The CDR3 extends over 17 amino acids. The CDR3 DNA reads as TGTGCCAGCCCCGGGACTAGCGGGGGCCTCTCCTACAATGAGCAGTTCTTC. Translating gives CASPGTSGGLSYNEQFF.

The V gene is TRBV6-4, the J gene TRBJ1-2; no clear D gene. The germline V gene encodes CDR1 MRHNA and CDR2 SNTAGT. CDR3 size: 13 residues. V lost 8 bases, J lost 6 bases, and 16 bases lay in between. The CDR3 nucleotides are TGTGCCAGCGTATCCTGCCGGGTGCATGGCTACACCTTC. This gives the protein CASVSCRVHGYTF.

The chain uses TRBV6-5 and TRBJ2-2; D not certain. Germline V CDR1 and CDR2: MNHEY, SVGAGI. V dropped 5 bases and J dropped 3 bases, with 7 bases sitting between them. The CDR3 has 13 residues. As DNA, the CDR3 is TGTGCCAGCAGTGAGGAGTACACCGGGGAGCTGTTTTTT. Amino acid sequence: CASSEEYTGELFF.

V and J are TRBV6-1 and TRBJ1-1; 7 nucleotides line up with TRBD1. V was clipped by 10 bases and J by 1 base; unmatched bases: 12. There are 15 residues in the CDR3. CDR1 and CDR2 from the germline V gene are MNHNS and SASEGT. The CDR3 is CATPGPDRANTEAFF. CDR3 DNA sequence: TGTGCCACCCCGGGACCTGACAGGGCGAACACTGAAGCTTTCTTT.

CDR3 in DNA: TGTGCCAGCAGCCCCAGAGGCGCTAGCGGGAATAAAGAGACCCAGTACTTC. Its protein product is CASSPRGASGNKETQYF. The chain has TRBV14 and TRBJ2-5, with 9 nucleotides matching TRBD2. This CDR3 is 17 amino acids long. Unmatched junction bases numbered 12, after V lost 4 bases and J lost 3 bases. The V gene's germline CDR1 is SGHDN and CDR2 FVKESK. Based on the CDR3 plus reference TRBV14 and TRBJ2-5, the full variable domain is EAGVTQFPSHSVIEKGQTVTLRCDPISGHDNLYWYRRVMGKEIKFLLHFVKESKQDESGMPNNRFLAERTGGTYSTLKVQPAELEDSGVYFCASSPRGASGNKETQYFGPGTRLLVL.

V and J are TRBV6-1 and TRBJ2-4, with 12 bases aligning to TRBD1. With V trimmed by 0 bases and J by 0 bases, 9 bases remained unmatched. Germline V gene lookup returns CDR1 MNHNS and CDR2 SASEGT. The CDR3 runs to 20 residues. In DNA, the CDR3 is TGTGCCAGCAGTGAAGCGGGGACAGGGGGCGCGAAAGCAGCCAAAAACATTCAGTACTTC. Translation: CASSEAGTGGAKAAKNIQYF.